This T cell receptor (beta chain) was sequenced for a study of technical replicates of blood from a handful of donors. The V gene lost 2 bases and the J gene lost 2 bases, with 12 bases spanning the gap. CDR3 length equals 15 residues. CDR1 is MGHRA and CDR2 is YSYEKL in the germline V gene. The data were produced by immunoSEQ multiplex PCR, yet TCRdb's version contains in-frame clones alone and is incomplete. In the table there are under 90,000 clones, around 97% of which are singletons. What was sequenced was T cells isolated from PBMCs. The chain combines TRBV4-1 with TRBJ1-2; perhaps TRBD1 as D (6 bases). The clonotype comes from a human donor in good health. The CDR3 region has the DNA TGCGCCAGCAGCCAACTGGACAGAGTCAACTATGGCTACACCTTC. Translation: CASSQLDRVNYGYTF.